This T cell receptor beta chain was retrieved from a study of cytomegalovirus exposure and HLA in healthy donors. General observations from the study: Both high specificity and high sensitivity reportedly marked the classifier's diagnosis of cytomegalovirus status. That first-cohort TCR clusters tended to co-occur in the 120 or so validation repertoires was found in a later analysis.

Of note for this clone: Antigen: not known.

It was the roughly 130-subject validation cohort, separate from the roughly 700-subject first cohort, to which the donors belonged. Profiling relied on immunoSEQ multiplex PCR, and the TCRdb table lists in-frame clones only, not all of them. The sample consists of fewer than 250,000 clones, around nine tenths of them appearing once. The trim removed 4 bases at V and 2 bases at J, leaving 5 bases unmatched. The CDR3 contains 14 residues. The germline V gene encodes CDR1 SGHRS and CDR2 YFSETQ. This TCR was sampled from a woman between 18 and 29 years old in good health and CMV-seropositive. The V and J genes are TRBV5-1 and TRBJ1-2; TRBD1 agrees at 7 bases. The sequenced sample was PBMCs. The CDR3 here is CASSLGQPNYGYTF. The CDR3 DNA follows: TGCGCCAGCAGCCTGGGACAGCCAAACTATGGCTACACCTTC.